What follows are 10 T cell receptor beta chains derived from one specimen sequenced in a study of blood T cells in healthy people across ages (dated by TCRdb to between 2014 and 2016). Library preparation employed 5' RACE. The sequencer was an Illumina HiSeq 2500. A second PCR of roughly 6 to 11 cycles was run with a J-beta primer mix and a sample-barcoded 5' primer. TCRdb took the public reads, trimmed them with fastp at Q25, ran MiXCR for clone calling and kept in-frame beta chains. Every CDR3 protein is listed once, alongside the most common genes and DNA of its rows. This sample holds 850,000 to 950,000 distinct CDR3 sequences; 25% to 35% were observed only once. The ten largest clones capture around a sixth of the sample. What was sequenced was blood. The receptors stem from a woman at least 80 years old in good health.

V is TRBV7-8 and J is TRBJ2-4, with 9 bases identical to TRBD2. Germline V gene sequence: CDR1 SGHVS, CDR2 FQNEAQ. The CDR3 runs to 19 residues. V shed 4 bases and J 9 bases; nucleotides not matched to a gene: 22. CDR3 DNA: TGTGCCAGCAGCTCCTCCGGGCGGGGGCGGGGGGGCCTGATGGTCATTCAGTACTTC. It specifies CASSSSGRGRGGLMVIQYF.

A few counts support this clonotype. The gene calls are TRBV2 and TRBJ2-6; D may be TRBD2 (5 bases). V lost 4 bases and J 2 bases, leaving 9 bases between the germline ends. The CDR3 runs 15 residues. Germline V gene lookup returns CDR1 SNHLY and CDR2 FYNNEI. The CDR3 bases are TGTGCCAGCAGTGTCGCGGGCGCTGGGGCCAACGTCCTGACTTTC. Encoded protein: CASSVAGAGANVLTF.

This clonotype has a count of ten or more. The chain combines TRBV7-2 with TRBJ2-1; the D gene is possibly TRBD1 (6 bases). V dropped 4 bases and J dropped 7 bases, with 14 bases sitting between them. Germline CDR1 reads SGHTA; CDR2 reads FQGNSA. The CDR3 sequence is 14 residues long. The CDR3 region has the DNA TGTGCCAGCAGCTACGGACAGCAGGCAAATGAGCAGTTCTTC. Amino acid sequence: CASSYGQQANEQFF.

This clonotype was seen a few times. This sequence may be a read error, since a much larger clone differs from it by one base. The chain carries TRBV7-8 and TRBJ1-1; D unclear. The CDR3 is made up of 15 amino acids. Between the trimmed V and J ends, which lost 1 base and 1 base, there was a span of 10 bases. The germline CDR1 and CDR2 sequences are SGHVS and FQNEAQ. CDR3 region: CASSLVPNRNTEAFF. DNA of the CDR3: TGTGCCAGCAGCTTAGTACCCAACAGGAACACTGAAGCTTTCTTT. Using reference TRBV7-8 and TRBJ1-1 for the parts outside the CDR3, the full variable domain is GAGVSQSPRYKVAKRGQDVALRCDPISGHVSLFWYQQALGQGPEFLTYFQNEAQLDKSGLPSDRFFAERPEGSVSTLKIQRTQQEDSAVYLCASSLVPNRNTEAFFGQGTRLTVV.

This clonotype was seen repeatedly, ten times or more. The chain couples TRBV5-1 to TRBJ2-1; the match to TRBD1 covers 9 bases. CDR1 is SGHRS, CDR2 YFSETQ, per germline. CDR3 length: 16 amino acids. Unmatched junction bases numbered 10, after V lost 2 bases and J lost 7 bases. The CDR3 DNA is TGCGCCAGCAGCTTAACCACAGGGGGCGTCGGGAATGAGCAGTTCTTC. Translation: CASSLTTGGVGNEQFF.

About this clonotype: A read error may be the cause here, since a much bigger clone is one base away. The chain joins TRBV6-6 to TRBJ2-1; D perhaps matches TRBD1 (6 bases). The CDR3 covers 13 residues. The V gene's germline CDR1 is MNHNY and CDR2 SVGAGI (reference sequence). The CDR3 spells CASSDSLLNGQFF. The CDR3 DNA follows: TGTGCCAGCTCGGACAGTCTTCTCAATGGGCAGTTCTTC.

Remarks on this clonotype: This may stem from a read error, because a much larger clone lies one nucleotide away. This rearrangement joins TRBV6-1 to TRBJ2-5; D is possibly TRBD1 (6 bases). The CDR3 is made up of 14 amino acids. Germline loops: CDR1 MNHNS, CDR2 SASEGT. CDR3 in DNA: TGTGCCAGCACCACTGGGACATTTAAAGAGTCCCAGTACTTC. It translates to CASTTGTFKESQYF.

The chain is built from TRBV7-6 and TRBJ2-6, with unresolved D. V lost 0 bases to trimming and J lost 0 bases, with 21 bases between them. Germline V lookup: CDR1 SGHVS, CDR2 FNYEAQ. The CDR3 runs to 21 residues. The CDR3 here is CASSLASSARHHSSGANVLTF. CDR3 nucleotide sequence: TGTGCCAGCAGCTTAGCGTCTTCAGCCCGGCACCATAGCTCTGGGGCCAACGTCCTGACTTTC.

This clonotype was observed a few times. This chain joins TRBV12-5 and TRBJ2-3, with TRBD2 identical over 9 bases. The CDR3 contains 14 residues. Germline V gene sequence: CDR1 LGHNT, CDR2 FRNRAP. Losses at the gene ends were 5 bases for V and 1 base for J; bases not matched to a gene: 1. CDR3 DNA: TGTGCTAGTGGTCGGACTAGCGGCACAGATACGCAGTATTTT. The encoded protein is CASGRTSGTDTQYF.

This rearrangement joins TRBV6-4 to TRBJ2-3; 8 bases line up with TRBD2. Germline V lookup: CDR1 MRHNA, CDR2 SNTAGT. With V trimmed by 4 bases and J by 4 bases, 4 bases remained unmatched. This CDR3 is built from 14 residues. In nucleotides, the CDR3 is TGTGCCAGCAGTGCGGCGGGGGGATCAGATACGCAGTATTTT. Protein product: CASSAAGGSDTQYF.